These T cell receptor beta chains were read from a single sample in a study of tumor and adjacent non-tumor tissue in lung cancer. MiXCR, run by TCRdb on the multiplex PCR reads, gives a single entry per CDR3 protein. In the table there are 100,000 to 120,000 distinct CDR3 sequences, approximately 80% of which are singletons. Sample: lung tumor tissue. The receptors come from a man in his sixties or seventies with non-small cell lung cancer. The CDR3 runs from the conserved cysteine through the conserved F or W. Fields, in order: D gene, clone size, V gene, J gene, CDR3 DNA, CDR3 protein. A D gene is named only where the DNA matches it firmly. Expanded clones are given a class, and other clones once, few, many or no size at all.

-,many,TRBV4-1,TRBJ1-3,TGCGCCAGCAGCCAAATCCACGGGGGGCGCATTGGAAACACCATATATTTT,CASSQIHGGRIGNTIYF
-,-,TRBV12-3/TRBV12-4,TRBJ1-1,TGTACCAGCGGTCTTCGGGACACACAGAAAGCTTTCTTT,CTSGLRDTQKAFF
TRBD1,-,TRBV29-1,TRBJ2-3,TGCAGAGTTGAAGACAGGGATACAGATACGCAGTATTTT,CRVEDRDTDTQYF
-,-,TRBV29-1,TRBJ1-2,TGCAGCGGGGGAGTGGAGGGTAGAGGGAGTAGCTACACCTTC,CSGGVEGRGSSYTF
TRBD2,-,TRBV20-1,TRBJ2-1,TGCAGTGCCAGGCCGGGACTAGCGGGAGGGCCATACTCCTACAATGAGCAGTTCTTC,CSARPGLAGGPYSYNEQFF
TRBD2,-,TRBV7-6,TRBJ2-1,TGTGCCTGTAGCTTACAAGCGGGATCGATGTACAATGAGCAGTTCTTC,CACSLQAGSMYNEQFF
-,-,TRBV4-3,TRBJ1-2,TGCGCCAGCAGCCAAGGGGCGGCATATGGATACATCTTC,CASSQGAAYGYIF
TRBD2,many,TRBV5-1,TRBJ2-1,TGCGCCAGCAGCTTTTTATCTAGCGGGGCTACCTACAATGAGCAGTTCTTC,CASSFLSSGATYNEQFF
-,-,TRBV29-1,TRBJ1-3,TGTAGCGTTGAGGACCTCGGAAGCACCATATATTTT,CSVEDLGSTIYF
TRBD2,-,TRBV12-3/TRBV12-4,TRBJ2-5,TGTGCCAGCAGTGGGGTAGCGGGAGTGGTGGAGACCCGGTACTTC,CASSGVAGVVETRYF